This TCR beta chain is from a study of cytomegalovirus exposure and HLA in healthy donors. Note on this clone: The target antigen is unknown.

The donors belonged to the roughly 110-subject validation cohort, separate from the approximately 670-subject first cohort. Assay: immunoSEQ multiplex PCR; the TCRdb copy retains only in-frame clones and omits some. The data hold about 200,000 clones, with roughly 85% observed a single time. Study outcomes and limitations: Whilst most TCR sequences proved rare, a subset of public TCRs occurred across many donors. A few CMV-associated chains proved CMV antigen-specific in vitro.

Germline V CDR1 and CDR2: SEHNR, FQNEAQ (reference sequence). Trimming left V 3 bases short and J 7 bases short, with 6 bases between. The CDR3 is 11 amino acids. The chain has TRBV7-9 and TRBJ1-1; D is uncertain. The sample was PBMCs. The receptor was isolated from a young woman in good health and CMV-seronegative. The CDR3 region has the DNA TGTGCCAGCAGCTTGGGCCTTGAAGCTTTCTTT. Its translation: CASSLGLEAFF.